This T cell receptor (beta chain) was observed in a study of OX40 agonist ivuxolimab in advanced cancers. For context, the study as a whole: The costimulatory receptor OX40 (CD134) was targeted by ivuxolimab, a fully human IgG2 agonistic monoclonal antibody. The purpose of peripheral TCRbeta sequencing was to test whether ivuxolimab changed TCR sequence diversity and led to clonal T-cell expansion. Partial responses occurred in three dose-escalation patients, of whom one had hepatocellular carcinoma and two had cutaneous melanoma. A male proportion of 70% to 90% and a mean age of approximately 58 years, ranging from about 20 to 79, were recorded for the dose-escalation cohort. Patients were allowed to have had prior anti-PD-1, anti-PD-L1 or anti-CTLA-4 therapy, and approximately 40% of the dose-escalation patients had been treated with checkpoint inhibitors. Intravenous ivuxolimab was administered to patients every 2 weeks at six dose levels: 0.01, 0.1, 0.3, 1.5, 3 and 10 mg/kg. Of the roughly 51 patients in dose escalation, about 20 had hepatocellular carcinoma, about 15 had melanoma, 9 had renal cell carcinoma and 9 had head and neck cancer. The monotherapy dose-escalation portion (N of about 47 patients) of the phase I ivuxolimab trial is reported in the paper. Overall results and qualifications from the work: After ivuxolimab, CD8+ T cells had more expanded clones than CD4+ T cells on average. Low levels of normalized T-cell clonal expansion were also seen in some nonresponding patients. Clonal expansion of both CD4+ and CD8+ blood T cells was observed from baseline to week 6 at doses 0.1 to 3.0 mg/kg. The antigen specificity of the clonally expanded peripheral T cells was not determined. In the 0.1-3.0 mg/kg groups, partial responders were among the patients with the lowest normalized peripheral clonal expansion, particularly in CD8+ T cells.

A note on this clone: The antigen it recognizes is unknown. Base-call qualities are not available, and no considerably larger clone is one nucleotide away.

Genomic DNA was extracted from sorted cells for sequencing of the TCRbeta CDR3 region. TCRbeta CDR3 regions were sequenced using the immunoSEQ Assay. The source is immuneACCESS, and TCRdb retained only in-frame sequences with V and J called. Part of the clones is not carried over; for the studies checked, unresolved V genes explain less than half of this, and the remainder is unexplained. The sample yields approximately 77,000 clones; around 90% were counted once. The ten largest make up 1.5% to 2% of the sample. From V the trimming removes 5 bases and from J it removes 2 bases, while the gene matches leave 8 bases of the junction unaccounted for. CDR1 and CDR2 are read off the germline V gene as SGHAT and FQNNGV. Counted from cysteine to phenylalanine, this CDR3 has 16 amino acids. The DNA shown is the 48-base CDR3, in frame from base 1. Patients with autoimmune disease history or receiving systemic immunosuppression were excluded from the trial. Peripheral blood for TCR sequencing was collected from all dose cohorts at baseline, on cycle 4 day 1, and on cycle 7 day 1. Samples were obtained from an open-label, multicenter, first-in-human phase I dose-escalation trial of ivuxolimab. Adults with locally advanced or metastatic melanoma, renal cell, hepatocellular, or head and neck squamous cell carcinoma were enrolled in the trial. Before TCR sequencing, CD4+ T cells and CD8+ T cells from peripheral blood were sorted into separate populations.

Rearrangement joined TRBV11-2 to TRBJ2-5; the junction holds 10 bases that match TRBD1. The sequence was collected from an adult with an advanced solid tumor such as melanoma, head and neck, liver or kidney cancer. The specimen comprised CD4+ or CD8+ T cells sorted from blood, sampled in a trial of the OX40 agonist ivuxolimab. The CDR3 is CASSKDRGQKQETQYF. At the DNA level, the sequence is TGTGCCAGCAGCAAAGACAGGGGGCAAAAACAAGAGACCCAGTACTTC.